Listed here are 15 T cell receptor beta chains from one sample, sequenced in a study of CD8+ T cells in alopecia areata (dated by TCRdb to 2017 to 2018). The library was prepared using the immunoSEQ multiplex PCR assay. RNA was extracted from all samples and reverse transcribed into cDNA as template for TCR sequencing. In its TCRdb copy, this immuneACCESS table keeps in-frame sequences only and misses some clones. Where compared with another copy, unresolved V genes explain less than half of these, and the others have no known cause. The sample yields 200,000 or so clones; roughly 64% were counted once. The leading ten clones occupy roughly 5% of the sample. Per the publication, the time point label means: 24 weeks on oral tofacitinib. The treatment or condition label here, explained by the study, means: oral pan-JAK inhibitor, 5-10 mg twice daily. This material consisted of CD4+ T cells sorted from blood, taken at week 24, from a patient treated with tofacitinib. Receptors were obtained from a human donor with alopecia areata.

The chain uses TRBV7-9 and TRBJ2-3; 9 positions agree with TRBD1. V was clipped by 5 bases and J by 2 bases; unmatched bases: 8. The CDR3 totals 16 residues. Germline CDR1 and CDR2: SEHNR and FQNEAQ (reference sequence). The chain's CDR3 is CASSPRTGAATDTQYF. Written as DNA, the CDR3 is TGTGCCAGCAGCCCCAGGACAGGGGCGGCCACAGATACGCAGTATTTT.

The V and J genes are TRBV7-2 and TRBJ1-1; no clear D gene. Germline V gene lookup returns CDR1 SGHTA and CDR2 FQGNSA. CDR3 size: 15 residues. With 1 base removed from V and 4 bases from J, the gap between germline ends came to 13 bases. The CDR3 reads CASSLVAREPTEAFF. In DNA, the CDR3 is TGTGCCAGCAGCTTAGTTGCTCGGGAACCCACTGAAGCTTTCTTT.

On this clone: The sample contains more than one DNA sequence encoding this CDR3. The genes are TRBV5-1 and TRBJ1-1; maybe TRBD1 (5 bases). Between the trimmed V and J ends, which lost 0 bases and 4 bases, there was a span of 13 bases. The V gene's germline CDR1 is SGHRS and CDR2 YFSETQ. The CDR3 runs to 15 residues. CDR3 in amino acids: CASSLVGSGGTEAFF. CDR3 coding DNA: TGCGCCAGCAGCTTGGTGGGGAGTGGGGGCACTGAAGCTTTCTTT.

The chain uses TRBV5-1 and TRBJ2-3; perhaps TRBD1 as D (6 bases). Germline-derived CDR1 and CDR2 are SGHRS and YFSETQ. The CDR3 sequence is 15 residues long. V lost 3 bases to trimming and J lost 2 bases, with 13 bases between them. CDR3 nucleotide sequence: TGCGCCAGCAGCTCCGGGACAAGTTACACAGATACGCAGTATTTT. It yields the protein CASSSGTSYTDTQYF. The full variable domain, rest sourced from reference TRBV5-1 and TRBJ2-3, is KAGVTQTPRYLIKTRGQQVTLSCSPISGHRSVSWYQQTPGQGLQFLFEYFSETQRNKGNFPGRFSGRQFSNSRSEMNVSTLELGDSALYLCASSSGTSYTDTQYFGPGTRLTVL.

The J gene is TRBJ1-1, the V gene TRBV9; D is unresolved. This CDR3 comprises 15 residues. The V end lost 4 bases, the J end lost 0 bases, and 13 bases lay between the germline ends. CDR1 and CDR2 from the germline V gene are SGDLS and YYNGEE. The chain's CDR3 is CASSTGSGVNTEAFF. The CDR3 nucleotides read TGTGCCAGCAGCACCGGTTCGGGCGTGAACACTGAAGCTTTCTTT. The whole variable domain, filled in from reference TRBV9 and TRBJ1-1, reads DSGVTQTPKHLITATGQRVTLRCSPRSGDLSVYWYQQSLDQGLQFLIQYYNGEERAKGNILERFSAQQFPDLHSELNLSSLELGDSALYFCASSTGSGVNTEAFFGQGTRLTVV.

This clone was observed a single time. The CDR3 here is CASTSAIQETQYF. CDR3 nucleotide sequence: TGTGCCAGCACCTCAGCAATTCAAGAGACCCAGTACTTC. J is TRBJ2-5 and V is TRBV2; D is unclear. V lost 7 bases and J lost 2, with 11 bases in between. Germline CDR1 and CDR2: SNHLY and FYNNEI. The CDR3 is made up of 13 amino acids.

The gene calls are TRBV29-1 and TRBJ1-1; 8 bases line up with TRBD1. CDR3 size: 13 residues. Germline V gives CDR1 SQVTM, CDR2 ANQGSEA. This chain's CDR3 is CGDRGPLNTEAFF. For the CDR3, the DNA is TGCGGCGACAGGGGCCCCTTGAACACTGAAGCTTTCTTT.

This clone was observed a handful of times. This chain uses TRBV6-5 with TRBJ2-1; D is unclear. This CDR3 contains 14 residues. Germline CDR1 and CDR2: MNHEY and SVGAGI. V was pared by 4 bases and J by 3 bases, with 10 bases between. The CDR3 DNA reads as TGTGCCAGCAGTTCTAGGACCGTCTACAATGAGCAGTTCTTC. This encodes CASSSRTVYNEQFF.

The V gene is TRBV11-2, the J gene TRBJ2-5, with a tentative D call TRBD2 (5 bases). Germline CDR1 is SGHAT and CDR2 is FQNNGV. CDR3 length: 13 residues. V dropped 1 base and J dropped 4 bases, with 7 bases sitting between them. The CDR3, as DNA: TGTGCCAGCAGCTTAGCGAGGGTAGAGACCCAGTACTTC. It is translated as CASSLARVETQYF.

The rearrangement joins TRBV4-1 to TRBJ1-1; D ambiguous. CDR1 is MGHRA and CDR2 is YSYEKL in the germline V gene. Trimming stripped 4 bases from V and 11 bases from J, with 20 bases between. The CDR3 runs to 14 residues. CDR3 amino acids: CASSLEELSVAAFF. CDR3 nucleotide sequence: TGCGCCAGCAGCCTCGAGGAATTATCCGTCGCTGCTTTCTTT.

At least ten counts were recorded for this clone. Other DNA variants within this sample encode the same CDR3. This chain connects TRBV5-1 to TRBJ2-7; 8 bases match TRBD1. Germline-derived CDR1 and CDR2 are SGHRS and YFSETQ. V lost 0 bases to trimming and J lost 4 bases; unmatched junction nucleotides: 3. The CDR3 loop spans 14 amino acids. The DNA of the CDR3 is TGCGCCAGCAGCTTGGGAGACAGGGGTTACGAGCAGTACTTC. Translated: CASSLGDRGYEQYF.

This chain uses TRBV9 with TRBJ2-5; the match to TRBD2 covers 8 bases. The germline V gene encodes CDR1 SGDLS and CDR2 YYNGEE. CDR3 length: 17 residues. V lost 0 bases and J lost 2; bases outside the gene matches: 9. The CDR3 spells CASSVVPSGLMQETQYF. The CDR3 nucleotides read TGTGCCAGCAGCGTAGTTCCTAGCGGGCTGATGCAAGAGACCCAGTACTTC.

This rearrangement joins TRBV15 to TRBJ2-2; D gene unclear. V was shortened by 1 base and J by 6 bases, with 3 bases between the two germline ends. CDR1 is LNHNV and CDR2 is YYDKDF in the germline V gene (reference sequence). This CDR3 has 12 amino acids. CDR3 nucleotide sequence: TGTGCCACCAGCAGAGCGTCCGGGGAGCTGTTTTTT. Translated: CATSRASGELFF.

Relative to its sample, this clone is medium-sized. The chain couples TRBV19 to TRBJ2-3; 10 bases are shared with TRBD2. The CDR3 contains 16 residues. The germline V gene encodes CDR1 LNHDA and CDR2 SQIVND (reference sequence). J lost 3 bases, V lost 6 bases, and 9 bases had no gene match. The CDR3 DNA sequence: TGTGCCAGTAGCCCAAGAGCGGGGGGGCCGACAGATACGCAGTATTTT. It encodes CASSPRAGGPTDTQYF.

CDR3 sequence: CASSVATPTREGSYNEQFF. DNA for the CDR3: TGTGCCAGCAGCGTAGCTACCCCAACGCGGGAGGGCTCATACAATGAGCAGTTCTTC. The chain couples TRBV9 to TRBJ2-1; 9 bases line up with TRBD2. V lost 0 bases to trimming and J lost 4 bases; unmatched junction nucleotides: 14. The length of the CDR3 is 19 residues. Looked up from germline, CDR1 is SGDLS and CDR2 is YYNGEE. The variable domain in full, with the rest retrieved from reference TRBV9 and TRBJ2-1, is DSGVTQTPKHLITATGQRVTLRCSPRSGDLSVYWYQQSLDQGLQFLIQYYNGEERAKGNILERFSAQQFPDLHSELNLSSLELGDSALYFCASSVATPTREGSYNEQFFGPGTRLTVL.